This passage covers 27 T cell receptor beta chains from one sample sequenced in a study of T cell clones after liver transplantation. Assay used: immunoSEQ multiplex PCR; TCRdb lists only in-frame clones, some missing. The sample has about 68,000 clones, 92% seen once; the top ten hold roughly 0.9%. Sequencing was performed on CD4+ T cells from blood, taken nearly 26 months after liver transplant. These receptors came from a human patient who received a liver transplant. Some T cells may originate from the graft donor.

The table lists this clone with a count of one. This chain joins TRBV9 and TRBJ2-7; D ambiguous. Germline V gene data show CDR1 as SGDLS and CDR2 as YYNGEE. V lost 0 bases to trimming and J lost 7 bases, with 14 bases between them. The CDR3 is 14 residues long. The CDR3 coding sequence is TGTGCCAGCAGCGTAGGGGAAGGCCTGGGGGAGCAGTACTTC. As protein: CASSVGEGLGEQYF.

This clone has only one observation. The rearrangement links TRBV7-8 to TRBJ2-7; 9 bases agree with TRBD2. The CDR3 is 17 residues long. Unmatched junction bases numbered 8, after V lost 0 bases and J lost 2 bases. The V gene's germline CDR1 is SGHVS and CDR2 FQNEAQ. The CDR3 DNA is TGTGCCAGCAGCTTAGCGGTCGGTCAGCGGGAGGCCTACGAGCAGTACTTC. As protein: CASSLAVGQREAYEQYF.

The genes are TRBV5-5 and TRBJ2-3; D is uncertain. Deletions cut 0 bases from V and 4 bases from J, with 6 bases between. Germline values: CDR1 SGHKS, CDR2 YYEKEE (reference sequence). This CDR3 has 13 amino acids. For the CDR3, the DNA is TGTGCCAGCAGCTTGGCGCCCCCAGATACGCAGTATTTT. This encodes CASSLAPPDTQYF.

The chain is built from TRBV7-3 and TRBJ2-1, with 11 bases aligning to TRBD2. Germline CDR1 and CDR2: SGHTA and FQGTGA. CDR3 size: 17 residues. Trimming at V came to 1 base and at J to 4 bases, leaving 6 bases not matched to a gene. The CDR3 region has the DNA TGTGCCAGCAGCTTAATGGCGACTAGCGGGGTTTACAATGAGCAGTTCTTC. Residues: CASSLMATSGVYNEQFF.

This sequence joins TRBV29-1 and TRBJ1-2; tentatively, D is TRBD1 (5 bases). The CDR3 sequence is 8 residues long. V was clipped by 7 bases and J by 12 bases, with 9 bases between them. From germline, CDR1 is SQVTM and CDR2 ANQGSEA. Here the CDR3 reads CSAGGNTF. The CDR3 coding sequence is TGCAGCGCTGGGGGTAACACCTTC.

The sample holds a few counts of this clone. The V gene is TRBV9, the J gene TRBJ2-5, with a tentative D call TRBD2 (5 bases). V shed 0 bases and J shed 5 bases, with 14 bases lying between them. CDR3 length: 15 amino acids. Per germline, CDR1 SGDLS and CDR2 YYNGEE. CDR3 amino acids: CASSVGLARAETQYF. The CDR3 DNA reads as TGTGCCAGCAGCGTAGGCCTAGCACGGGCGGAGACCCAGTACTTC.

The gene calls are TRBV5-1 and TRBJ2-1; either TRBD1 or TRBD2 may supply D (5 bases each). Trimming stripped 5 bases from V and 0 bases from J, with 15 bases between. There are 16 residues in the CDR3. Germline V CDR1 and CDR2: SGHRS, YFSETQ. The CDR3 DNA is TGCGCCAGCAGACCCGGGACCGCGAGCTCCTACAATGAGCAGTTCTTC. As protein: CASRPGTASSYNEQFF.

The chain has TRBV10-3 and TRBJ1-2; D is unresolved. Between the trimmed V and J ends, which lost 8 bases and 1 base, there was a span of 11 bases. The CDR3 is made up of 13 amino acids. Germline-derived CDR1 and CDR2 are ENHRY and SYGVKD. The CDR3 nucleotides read TGTGCCATCTCCCTAGAGGATAACTATGGCTACACCTTC. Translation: CAISLEDNYGYTF.

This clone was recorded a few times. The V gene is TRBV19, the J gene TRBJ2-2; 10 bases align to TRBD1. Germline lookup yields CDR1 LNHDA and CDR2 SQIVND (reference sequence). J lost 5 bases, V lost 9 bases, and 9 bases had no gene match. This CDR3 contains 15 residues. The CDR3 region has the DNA TGTGCCAGCCGGGACAGGGGTTTCGGGACCGGGGAGCTGTTTTTT. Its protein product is CASRDRGFGTGELFF.

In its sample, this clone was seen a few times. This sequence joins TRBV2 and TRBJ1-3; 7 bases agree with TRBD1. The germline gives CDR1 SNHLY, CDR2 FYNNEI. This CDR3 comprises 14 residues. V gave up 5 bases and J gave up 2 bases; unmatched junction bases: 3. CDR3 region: CASSLGTAGNTIYF. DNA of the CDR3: TGTGCCAGCAGTCTTGGGACAGCTGGAAACACCATATATTTT.

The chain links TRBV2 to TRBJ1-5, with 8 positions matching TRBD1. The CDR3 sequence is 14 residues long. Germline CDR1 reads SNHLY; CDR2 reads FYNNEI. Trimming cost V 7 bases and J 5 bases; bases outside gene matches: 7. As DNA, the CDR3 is TGTGCCAGCACCCCCGACAGGGGAGATCAGCCCCAGCATTTT. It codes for CASTPDRGDQPQHF.

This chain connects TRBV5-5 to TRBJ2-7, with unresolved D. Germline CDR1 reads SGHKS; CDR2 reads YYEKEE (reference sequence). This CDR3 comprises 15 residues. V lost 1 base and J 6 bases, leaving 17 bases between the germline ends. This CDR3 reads CASSLNIAYSGEQYF. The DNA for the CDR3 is TGTGCCAGCAGCTTGAACATAGCCTATTCGGGCGAGCAGTACTTC.

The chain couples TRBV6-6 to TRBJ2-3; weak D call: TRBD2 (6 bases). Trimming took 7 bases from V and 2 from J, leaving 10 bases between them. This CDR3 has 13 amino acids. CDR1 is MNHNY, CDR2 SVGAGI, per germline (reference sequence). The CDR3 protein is CASTRGNTDTQYF. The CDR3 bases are TGTGCCAGCACACGGGGGAACACAGATACGCAGTATTTT.

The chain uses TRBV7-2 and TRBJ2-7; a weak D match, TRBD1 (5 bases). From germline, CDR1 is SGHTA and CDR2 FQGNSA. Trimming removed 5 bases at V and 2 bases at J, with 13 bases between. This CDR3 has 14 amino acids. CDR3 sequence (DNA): TGTGCCAGCAGCCTTACCGCAGGGACCTACGAGCAGTACTTC. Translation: CASSLTAGTYEQYF.

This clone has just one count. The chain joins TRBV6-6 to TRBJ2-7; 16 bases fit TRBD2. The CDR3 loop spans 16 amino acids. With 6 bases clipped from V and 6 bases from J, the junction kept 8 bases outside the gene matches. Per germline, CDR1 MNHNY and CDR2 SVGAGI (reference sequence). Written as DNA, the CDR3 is TGTGCCAGCAGCCGCGGGACTAGCGGGAGGGCCCTCGAGCAGTACTTC. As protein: CASSRGTSGRALEQYF.

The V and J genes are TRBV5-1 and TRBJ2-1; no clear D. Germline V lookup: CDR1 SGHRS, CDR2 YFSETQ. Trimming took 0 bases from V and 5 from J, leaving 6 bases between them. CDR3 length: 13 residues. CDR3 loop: CASSLDGHNEQFF. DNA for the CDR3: TGCGCCAGCAGCTTGGACGGTCACAATGAGCAGTTCTTC.

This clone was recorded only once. The CDR3 protein is CASSVRTGLAGNEQFF. In nucleotides, the CDR3 is TGTGCCAGCAGCGTAAGGACTGGGCTAGCGGGAAATGAGCAGTTCTTC. This chain links TRBV9 with TRBJ2-1; 9 positions match TRBD2. Germline CDR1 reads SGDLS; CDR2 reads YYNGEE. This CDR3 contains 16 residues. V gave up 1 base and J gave up 7 bases; unmatched junction bases: 9. Full variable domain (missing parts from reference TRBV9 and TRBJ2-1): DSGVTQTPKHLITATGQRVTLRCSPRSGDLSVYWYQQSLDQGLQFLIQYYNGEERAKGNILERFSAQQFPDLHSELNLSSLELGDSALYFCASSVRTGLAGNEQFFGPGTRLTVL.

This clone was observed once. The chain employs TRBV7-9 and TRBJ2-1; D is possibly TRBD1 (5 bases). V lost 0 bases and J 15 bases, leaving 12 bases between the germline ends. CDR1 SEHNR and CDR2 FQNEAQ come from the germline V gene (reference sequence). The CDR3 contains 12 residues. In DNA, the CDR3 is TGTGCCAGCAGCTTAGCGCGAGCAGGGTCGTTCTTC. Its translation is CASSLARAGSFF.

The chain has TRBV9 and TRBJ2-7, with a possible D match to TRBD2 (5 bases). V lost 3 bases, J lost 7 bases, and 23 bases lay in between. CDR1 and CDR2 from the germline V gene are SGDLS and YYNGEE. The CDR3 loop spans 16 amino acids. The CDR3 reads CASSALGSPWVREQYF. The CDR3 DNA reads TGTGCCAGCAGCGCTCTTGGGAGCCCCTGGGTACGGGAGCAGTACTTC.

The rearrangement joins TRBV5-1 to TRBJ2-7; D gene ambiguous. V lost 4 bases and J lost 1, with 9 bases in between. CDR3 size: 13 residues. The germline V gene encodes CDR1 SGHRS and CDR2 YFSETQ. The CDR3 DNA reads TGCGCCAGCAGCCGCTATCTTTCCTACGAGCAGTACTTC. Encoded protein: CASSRYLSYEQYF.

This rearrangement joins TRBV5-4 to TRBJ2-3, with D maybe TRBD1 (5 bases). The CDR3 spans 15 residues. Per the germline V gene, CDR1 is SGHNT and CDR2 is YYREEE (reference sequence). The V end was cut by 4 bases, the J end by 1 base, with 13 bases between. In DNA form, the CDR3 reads TGTGCCAGCAGCCCAGGTGGGGCAGGCACAGATACGCAGTATTTT. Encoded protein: CASSPGGAGTDTQYF.

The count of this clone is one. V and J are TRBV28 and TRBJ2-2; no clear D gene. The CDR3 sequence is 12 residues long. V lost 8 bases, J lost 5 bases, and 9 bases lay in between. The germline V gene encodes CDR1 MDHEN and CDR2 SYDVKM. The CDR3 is CASHLRTGELFF. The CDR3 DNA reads TGTGCCAGCCACTTAAGGACCGGGGAGCTGTTTTTT.

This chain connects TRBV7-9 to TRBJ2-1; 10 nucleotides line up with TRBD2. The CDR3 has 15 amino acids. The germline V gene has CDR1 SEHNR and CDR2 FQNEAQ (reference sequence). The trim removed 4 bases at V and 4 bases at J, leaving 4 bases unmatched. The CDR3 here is CASSYSGREYNEQFF. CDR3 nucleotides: TGTGCCAGCAGCTACAGCGGGAGGGAGTACAATGAGCAGTTCTTC.

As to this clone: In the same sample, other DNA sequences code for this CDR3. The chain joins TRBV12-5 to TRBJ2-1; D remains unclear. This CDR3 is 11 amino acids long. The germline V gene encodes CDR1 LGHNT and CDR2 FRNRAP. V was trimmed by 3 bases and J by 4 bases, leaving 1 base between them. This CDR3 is CASGLYNEQFF. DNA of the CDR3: TGTGCTAGTGGTTTATACAATGAGCAGTTCTTC.

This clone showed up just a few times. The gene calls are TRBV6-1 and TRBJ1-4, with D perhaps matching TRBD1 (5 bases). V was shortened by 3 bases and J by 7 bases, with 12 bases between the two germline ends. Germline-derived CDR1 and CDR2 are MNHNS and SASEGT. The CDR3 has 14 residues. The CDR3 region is CASSEWGGSEKLFF. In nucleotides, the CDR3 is TGTGCCAGCAGTGAGTGGGGGGGGTCTGAAAAACTGTTTTTT.

CDR3 loop: CASRTGFTYEQYF. The CDR3 DNA reads as TGTGCCAGCCGGACAGGCTTCACCTACGAGCAGTACTTC. This chain joins TRBV28 and TRBJ2-7, with 7 bases lining up with TRBD1. In germline, CDR1 is MDHEN, CDR2 SYDVKM. V gave up 8 bases and J gave up 2 bases; unmatched junction bases: 6. This CDR3 has 13 residues. The variable domain in full, completed from reference TRBV28 and TRBJ2-7, reads DVKVTQSSRYLVKRTGEKVFLECVQDMDHENMFWYRQDPGLGLRLIYFSYDVKMKEKGDIPEGYSVSREKKERFSLILESASTNQTSMYLCASRTGFTYEQYFGPGTRLTVT.

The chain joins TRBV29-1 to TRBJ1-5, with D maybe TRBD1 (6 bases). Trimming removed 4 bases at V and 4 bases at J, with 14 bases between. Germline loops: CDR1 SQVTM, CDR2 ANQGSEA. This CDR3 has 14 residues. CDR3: CSVGGTQGNQPQHF. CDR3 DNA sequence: TGCAGCGTTGGAGGAACCCAGGGGAATCAGCCCCAGCATTTT. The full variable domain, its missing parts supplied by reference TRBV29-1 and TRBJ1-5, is SAVISQKPSRDICQRGTSLTIQCQVDSQVTMMFWYRQQPGQSLTLIATANQGSEATYESGFVIDKFPISRPNLTFSTLTVSNMSPEDSSIYLCSVGGTQGNQPQHFGDGTRLSIL.